Detailed here is one TCR beta chain. What it binds is not known. Clones were sequenced by immunoSEQ multiplex PCR, and TCRdb holds only the in-frame ones, with some missing. The sample lists 150,000 to 200,000 clones, around nine tenths occurring once. These data come from a study of cytomegalovirus exposure and HLA in healthy donors. Turning to the study itself: The 100 to 150 validation repertoires were reported in a later analysis to have been generated on the same platform as the roughly 700 first-cohort repertoires. Study-level points and caveats: The authors confirmed in vitro that a few CMV-associated chains were specific for CMV antigens.

CDR1 is KGHSH and CDR2 is LQKENI in the germline V gene. The CDR3 consists of 16 residues. With V trimmed by 3 bases and J by 0 bases, 8 bases remained unmatched. The specimen sequenced was PBMCs. The chain uses TRBV18 and TRBJ2-7, with 7 bases lining up with TRBD1. The source is a man between 18 and 29 years old in good health and CMV-seropositive. CDR3 nucleotides: TGTGCCAGCTCACCTCCCGACCAGGGGGACTCCTACGAGCAGTACTTC. Protein product: CASSPPDQGDSYEQYF.